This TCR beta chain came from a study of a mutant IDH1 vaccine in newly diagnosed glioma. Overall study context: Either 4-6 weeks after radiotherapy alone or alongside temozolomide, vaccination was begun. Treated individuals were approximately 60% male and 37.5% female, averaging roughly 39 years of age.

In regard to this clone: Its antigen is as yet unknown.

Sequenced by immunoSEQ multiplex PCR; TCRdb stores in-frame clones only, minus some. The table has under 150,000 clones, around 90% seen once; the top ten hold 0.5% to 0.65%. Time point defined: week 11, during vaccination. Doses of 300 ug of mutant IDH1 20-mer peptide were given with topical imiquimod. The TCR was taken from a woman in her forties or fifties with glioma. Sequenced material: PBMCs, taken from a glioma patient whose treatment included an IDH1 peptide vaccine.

The CDR3 DNA reads as TGTGCCAGCAGCTTAGGAGGACAGGGAGGACGCTATAATTCACCCCTCCACTTT. Residues: CASSLGGQGGRYNSPLHF. The chain recombines TRBV11-2 with TRBJ1-6; 8 bases map to TRBD1. Germline CDR1 is SGHAT and CDR2 is FQNNGV. The CDR3 consists of 18 residues. V shed 1 base, J shed 3 bases, and the junction held 8 bases outside the gene matches.